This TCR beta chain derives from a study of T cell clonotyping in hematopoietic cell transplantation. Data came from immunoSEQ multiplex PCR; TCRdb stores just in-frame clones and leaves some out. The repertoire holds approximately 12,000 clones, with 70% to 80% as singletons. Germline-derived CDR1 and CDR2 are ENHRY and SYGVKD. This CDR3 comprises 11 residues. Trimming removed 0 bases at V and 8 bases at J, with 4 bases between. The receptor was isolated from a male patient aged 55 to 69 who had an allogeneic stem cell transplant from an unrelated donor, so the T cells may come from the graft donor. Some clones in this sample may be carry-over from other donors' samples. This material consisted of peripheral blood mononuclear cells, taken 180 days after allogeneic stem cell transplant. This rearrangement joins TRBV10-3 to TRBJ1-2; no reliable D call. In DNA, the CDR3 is TGTGCCATCAGTGAGTCCTCCGGCTACACCTTC. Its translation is CAISESSGYTF.